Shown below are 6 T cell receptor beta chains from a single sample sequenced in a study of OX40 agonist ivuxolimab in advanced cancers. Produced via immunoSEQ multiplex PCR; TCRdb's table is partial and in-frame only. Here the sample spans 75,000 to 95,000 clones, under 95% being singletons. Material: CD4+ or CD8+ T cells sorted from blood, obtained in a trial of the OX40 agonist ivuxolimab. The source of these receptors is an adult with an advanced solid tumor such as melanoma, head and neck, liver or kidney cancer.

The CDR3 DNA reads TGTGCCATCAGTGGACGGAACCAAGAGACCCAGTACTTC. Its translation: CAISGRNQETQYF. This chain connects TRBV10-3 to TRBJ2-5; D gene unclear. CDR3 length: 13 amino acids. The V end lost 4 bases, the J end lost 0 bases, and 6 bases lay between the germline ends. In germline, CDR1 is ENHRY, CDR2 SYGVKD.

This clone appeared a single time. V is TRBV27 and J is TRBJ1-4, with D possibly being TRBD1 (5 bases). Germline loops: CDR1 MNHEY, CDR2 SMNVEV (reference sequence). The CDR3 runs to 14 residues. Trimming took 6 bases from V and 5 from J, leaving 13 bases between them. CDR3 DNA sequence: TGTGCCAGCAGACCTCAGGGAAAAAATGAAAAACTGTTTTTT. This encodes CASRPQGKNEKLFF.

The CDR3: CASSLSREGSSYEQYF. CDR3 sequence (DNA): TGTGCCAGCAGCTTATCCAGGGAAGGTTCGTCCTACGAGCAGTACTTC. The chain uses TRBV5-4 and TRBJ2-7, with D perhaps TRBD1 (5 bases). CDR1 is SGHNT and CDR2 is YYREEE in the germline V gene (reference sequence). The CDR3 runs 16 residues. The ends were cut back, 2 bases at V and 1 base at J, with 16 bases in the middle.

The CDR3: CASTPTGGLDEQYF. CDR3 nucleotides: TGTGCCAGCACACCGACAGGGGGGCTTGACGAGCAGTACTTC. The chain has TRBV2 and TRBJ2-7; 9 bases match TRBD1. Germline V gene data show CDR1 as SNHLY and CDR2 as FYNNEI. There are 14 residues in the CDR3. Germline trimming cut 7 bases from V and 5 bases from J; bases unmatched to any gene: 9.

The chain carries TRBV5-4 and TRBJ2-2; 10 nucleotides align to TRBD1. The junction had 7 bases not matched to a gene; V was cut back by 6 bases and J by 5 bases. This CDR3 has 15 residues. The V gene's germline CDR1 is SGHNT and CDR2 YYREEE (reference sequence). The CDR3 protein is CASKPGQGSTGELFF. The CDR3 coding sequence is TGTGCCAGCAAACCGGGACAGGGGAGTACCGGGGAGCTGTTTTTT.

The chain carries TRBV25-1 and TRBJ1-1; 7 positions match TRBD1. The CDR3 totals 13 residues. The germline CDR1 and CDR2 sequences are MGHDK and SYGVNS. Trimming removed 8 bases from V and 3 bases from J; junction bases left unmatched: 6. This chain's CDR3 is CASQGDFDTEAFF. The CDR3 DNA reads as TGTGCCAGCCAGGGGGACTTTGACACTGAAGCTTTCTTT.